Listed here is a single TCR beta chain. This clonotype came up a few times. Its antigen is still unknown. There are no base qualities to consult, and no much larger clone falls within one base. This entry belongs to a study of response to subunit inactivated influenza vaccine (dated by TCRdb to 2017 to 2018). About the study as a whole: Deep quantitative profiling of the T cell receptor repertoire was used in the study to follow responses to a trivalent subunit inactivated influenza vaccine. Results the study describes overall, beyond this receptor: The authors proposed that each seasonal influenza vaccination may bring in only a limited number of new T cells.

The germline V gene (reference sequence) gives CDR1 as DFQATT and CDR2 as SNEGSKA. The CDR3 contains 14 residues, cysteine and phenylalanine counted. CDR3 DNA only is kept here, 42 bases in frame from base 1. Between the V and J ends, shortened by 4 bases and 4 bases respectively, the junction contains 17 bases. Library preparation was by RT-PCR. The sequencer was an Illumina HiSeq 2500. TCRdb reworked the public reads: Q25 trimming with fastp, MiXCR clone assembly, productive beta chains retained. Every entry covers one CDR3 protein and lists the most common genes and DNA from its rows. This sample holds about 530,000 distinct CDR3 sequences; approximately 12% were observed only once. About 9.4% of the sample is taken by the ten largest.

This TCR derives from a man aged 45-65 years who received an inactivated influenza vaccine. Donor details come from another sample of the same person, matched by shared clones. The chain joins TRBV20-1 to TRBJ2-7; the D gene is perhaps TRBD1 or TRBD2, each of them matching over 6 bases. The source material was PBMCs from blood, sampled on the day of vaccination. The nucleotides are TGCAGTGCTATGGGAGATAGGGGGGTTTACGAGCAGTACTTC. It translates as CSAMGDRGVYEQYF.